The TCR beta chain described here comes from a study of OX40 agonist ivuxolimab in advanced cancers. Turning to the study itself: The group had a mean age of 60 years, ranged from about 20 to 80, and was 80% to 85% male. A partial response was reached by three patients: one with hepatocellular carcinoma and two with cutaneous melanoma. Prior anti-PD-1, anti-PD-L1 or anti-CTLA-4 therapy was allowed; roughly 40% had some. Whole-study findings and limits: At doses 0.1 to 3.0 mg/kg, CD4+ and CD8+ clones expanded.

The CDR3 length is 18 residues. V was clipped by 2 bases and J by 5 bases; unmatched bases: 15. Germline assignment: CDR1 SGHVS and CDR2 FNYEAQ. Worth noting for this clone: The antigen is not known.

Sequencing used immunoSEQ multiplex PCR; TCRdb keeps in-frame clones, though not all of them. The data contain 40,000 to 60,000 clones, around 81% of them singletons. The rearrangement links TRBV7-6 to TRBJ2-3, with 8 nucleotides matching TRBD1. This clonotype was sampled from an adult with an advanced solid tumor such as melanoma, head and neck, liver or kidney cancer. The source material was CD4+ or CD8+ T cells sorted from blood, sampled in a trial of the OX40 agonist ivuxolimab. As DNA, the CDR3 is TGTGCCAGCAGCTTAACCCCAGGGGGCGCGATCGGAGGAGATACGCAGTATTTT. Its translation: CASSLTPGGAIGGDTQYF.